A single sample is the source of the 24 T cell receptor beta chains below, sequenced in a study of molecular identifiers for immune sequencing clone quantification. TCRdb called the PCR reads again in MiXCR, with one record for every CDR3 protein. This table has about 640,000 distinct CDR3 sequences, just under 20% appearing once. The sequencing input was naive CD8+ T cells from blood, with Jurkat cell RNA spiked in. Described subset: FACS-sorted CD8+CD4-CCR7+CD45RA+ naive T cells. The receptors were sampled from a human donor in good health. Some libraries in this study had Jurkat cell RNA spiked in.

This clonotype showed up many times. The CDR3, as DNA: TGCAGTGCTTTGGTTGCGGGAGACAGTTTAACCTACGAGCAGTACTTC. Protein product: CSALVAGDSLTYEQYF. The chain has TRBV20-1 and TRBJ2-7; 7 bases align to TRBD2. V gave up 5 bases and J gave up 2 bases; unmatched junction bases: 15. This CDR3 contains 16 residues. Germline V gives CDR1 DFQATT, CDR2 SNEGSKA (reference sequence).

This clonotype was detected many times. This chain uses TRBV5-4 with TRBJ2-7; D remains unclear. Germline CDR1 reads SGHNT; CDR2 reads YYREEE (reference sequence). This CDR3 spans 12 amino acids. V gave up 2 bases and J gave up 6 bases, with 9 bases separating them. The chain's CDR3 is CASSFDVREQYF. Here the CDR3 DNA reads TGTGCCAGCAGCTTTGACGTCCGCGAGCAGTACTTC. The whole variable domain, filled in from reference TRBV5-4 and TRBJ2-7, reads ETGVTQSPTHLIKTRGQQVTLRCSSQSGHNTVSWYQQALGQGPQFIFQYYREEENGRGNFPPRFSGLQFPNYSSELNVNALELDDSALYLCASSFDVREQYFGPGTRLTVT.

At least ten counts were recorded for this clonotype. The gene calls are TRBV19 and TRBJ2-4, with a tentative D call TRBD2 (6 bases). With 3 bases removed from V and 3 bases from J, the gap between germline ends came to 12 bases. Germline-derived CDR1 and CDR2 are LNHDA and SQIVND (reference sequence). This CDR3 is 15 amino acids long. The CDR3 DNA follows: TGTGCCAGTAGTATGGGAGGCTACCTCAAAAACATTCAGTACTTC. It encodes CASSMGGYLKNIQYF.

This clonotype was counted many times. J is TRBJ1-6 and V is TRBV4-3, with 7 bases that match TRBD1. V lost 0 bases, J lost 7 bases, and 6 bases stayed unmatched. Germline CDR1 and CDR2: LGHNA and YSLEER. The CDR3 has 16 residues. CDR3 in DNA: TGCGCCAGCAGCCAAGATTGGACAGGAATGAATTCACCCCTCCACTTT. The encoded protein is CASSQDWTGMNSPLHF.

This clonotype was seen a handful of times. The chain uses TRBV6-2 or TRBV6-3 and TRBJ2-3, with a possible D match to TRBD2 (6 bases). Looked up from germline, CDR1 is MNHEY and CDR2 is SVGEGT. The CDR3 consists of 14 residues. Trimming left V 2 bases short and J 2 bases short, with 8 bases between. DNA of the CDR3: TGTGCCAGCAGTTACGCGGGGTACACAGATACGCAGTATTTT. Translating it yields CASSYAGYTDTQYF.

As DNA, the CDR3 is TGTGCCCTCGGGCCAGGGCTCGAGCAGTACTTC. Its protein product is CALGPGLEQYF. The rearrangement joins TRBV7-9 to TRBJ2-7; the D gene is possibly TRBD1 (5 bases). CDR3 size: 11 residues. Trimming cost V 11 bases and J 6 bases, with 14 bases left between them. Germline loops: CDR1 SEHNR, CDR2 FQNEAQ (reference sequence).

This clonotype has a count of ten or more. This rearrangement joins TRBV4-3 to TRBJ1-1; D remains ambiguous. V was shortened by 10 bases and J by 7 bases, with 13 bases between the two germline ends. The CDR3 length is 11 residues. Germline V CDR1 and CDR2: LGHNA, YSLEER. CDR3 sequence reads: CATTAGSEAFF. CDR3 in DNA: TGCGCCACCACCGCTGGAAGTGAAGCTTTCTTT.

This clonotype was seen more than once but under ten times. The V call is TRBV6-1, the J call TRBJ2-7; either TRBD1 or TRBD2 may supply D (6 bases each). The CDR3 totals 11 residues. Trimming cost V 9 bases and J 6 bases, with 12 bases left between them. Per germline, CDR1 MNHNS and CDR2 SASEGT. In DNA, the CDR3 is TGTGCCAGTCCCAGGGGAGGCGAGCAGTACTTC. Protein sequence: CASPRGGEQYF.

This clonotype has only a few counts. The chain is built from TRBV28 and TRBJ2-7, with 7 bases lining up with TRBD1. The germline V gene has CDR1 MDHEN and CDR2 SYDVKM. J lost 3 bases, V lost 2 bases, and 4 bases had no gene match. The CDR3 runs to 14 residues. The CDR3 spells CASSLLTGFYEQYF. In DNA, the CDR3 is TGTGCCAGCAGTTTACTGACAGGGTTCTACGAGCAGTACTTC.

CDR3 in amino acids: CASSLEVLTDTQYF. The CDR3 DNA reads TGTGCCAGCAGTTTAGAAGTACTCACAGATACGCAGTATTTT. The V gene is TRBV12-3 or TRBV12-4, the J gene TRBJ2-3; no clear D gene. The ends were cut back, 1 base at V and 2 bases at J, with 7 bases in the middle. The CDR3 runs 14 residues.

The chain has TRBV11-3 and TRBJ2-5, with TRBD1 identical over 10 bases. The J segment lost 5 bases and the V segment lost 5 bases, leaving 8 bases of the junction unmatched. Germline CDR1 reads SGHNT; CDR2 reads YENEEA. CDR3 length: 15 residues. The CDR3 loop is CASSLGTGVMETQYF. The CDR3 coding sequence is TGTGCCAGCAGCCTGGGGACAGGGGTTATGGAGACCCAGTACTTC. The full variable domain, in which reference TRBV11-3 and TRBJ2-5 provide the parts outside the CDR3, is EAGVVQSPRYKIIEKKQPVAFWCNPISGHNTLYWYLQNLGQGPELLIRYENEEAVDDSQLPKDRFSAERLKGVDSTLKIQPAELGDSAVYLCASSLGTGVMETQYFGPGTRLLVL.

V gene TRBV18 combines with J gene TRBJ2-1; D gene ambiguous. The germline V gene encodes CDR1 KGHSH and CDR2 LQKENI. This CDR3 has 15 residues. The germline V and J ends were trimmed by 6 bases and 0 bases, with 12 bases remaining between them. The CDR3 coding sequence is TGTGCCAGCTCCGGGTCCCGCAGCTCCTACAATGAGCAGTTCTTC. Its protein product is CASSGSRSSYNEQFF.

This clonotype showed up many times. The gene calls are TRBV9 and TRBJ2-7; unclear D gene. CDR1 and CDR2 (germline): SGDLS, YYNGEE. Trimming left V 0 bases short and J 0 bases short, with 7 bases between. The CDR3 length is 14 residues. The CDR3 loop is CASSVGQSSYEQYF. CDR3 in DNA: TGTGCCAGCAGCGTAGGTCAGAGCTCCTACGAGCAGTACTTC. Supplemented by reference TRBV9 and TRBJ2-7, the full variable domain reads DSGVTQTPKHLITATGQRVTLRCSPRSGDLSVYWYQQSLDQGLQFLIQYYNGEERAKGNILERFSAQQFPDLHSELNLSSLELGDSALYFCASSVGQSSYEQYFGPGTRLTVT.

This clonotype was counted at least ten times. The chain employs TRBV12-3 or TRBV12-4 and TRBJ2-3; possibly TRBD2 for D (6 bases). With 6 bases removed from V and 1 base from J, the gap between germline ends came to 14 bases. The CDR3 loop spans 15 amino acids. The CDR3 sequence: CASSGSGGGTDTQYF. CDR3 in DNA: TGTGCCAGCAGCGGGAGTGGAGGTGGCACAGATACGCAGTATTTT.

Note on this clonotype: Possible read error: a much larger clone is one base away. The V gene is TRBV6-2 or TRBV6-3, the J gene TRBJ1-1; 9 bases are a match to TRBD1. V shed 0 bases, J shed 4 bases, and the junction held 6 bases outside the gene matches. CDR1 and CDR2 (germline): MNHEY, SVGEGT. The CDR3 consists of 16 residues. CDR3 residues: CASSYSRDRASTEAFF. The CDR3 bases are TGTGCCAGCAGTTACTCCCGGGACAGGGCGAGCACTGAAGCTTTCTTT.

The table lists this clonotype with a few counts. The J gene is TRBJ2-7, the V gene TRBV6-5; TRBD2 agrees at 9 bases. V lost 2 bases, J lost 3 bases, and 8 bases stayed unmatched. The CDR3 is 16 amino acids. Germline V lookup: CDR1 MNHEY, CDR2 SVGAGI. The CDR3: CASSYANSGGLYEQYF. In DNA, the CDR3 is TGTGCCAGCAGTTACGCTAATAGCGGGGGACTCTACGAGCAGTACTTC.

In this sample, this clonotype turned up many times. This chain connects TRBV12-3 or TRBV12-4 to TRBJ2-2, with TRBD1 matching over 8 bases. The J segment lost 4 bases and the V segment lost 6 bases, leaving 10 bases of the junction unmatched. CDR3 size: 16 residues. CDR3 sequence (DNA): TGTGCCAGCAGCGCCGGACAGGGACGGTTCACCGGGGAGCTGTTTTTT. The encoded protein is CASSAGQGRFTGELFF.

At least ten counts were recorded for this clonotype. The chain combines TRBV20-1 with TRBJ2-3; no definite D call. CDR3 length equals 15 residues. The V gene lost 0 bases and the J gene lost 0 bases, with 10 bases spanning the gap. CDR1 and CDR2 from the germline V gene are DFQATT and SNEGSKA (reference sequence). The CDR3 protein is CSARDWAESTDTQYF. The CDR3, as DNA: TGCAGTGCTAGAGATTGGGCAGAGAGCACAGATACGCAGTATTTT.

This clonotype was counted many times. The chain couples TRBV7-9 to TRBJ1-1, with a weak D call TRBD1 (5 bases). The V gene's germline CDR1 is SEHNR and CDR2 FQNEAQ (reference sequence). V lost 1 base and J 8 bases, leaving 8 bases between the germline ends. The CDR3 runs to 12 residues. The CDR3 region has the DNA TGTGCCAGCAGCTTAGAGGGGTCGGAAGCTTTCTTT. Protein sequence: CASSLEGSEAFF.

The rearrangement joins TRBV9 to TRBJ2-7; no clear D gene. Trimming shortened V by 0 bases and J by 1 base, and 8 bases separated the two germline ends. CDR1 SGDLS and CDR2 YYNGEE come from the germline V gene. The CDR3 runs to 14 residues. The CDR3 coding sequence is TGTGCCAGCAGCGTAGCTTGGGGTTCCTACGAGCAGTACTTC. It encodes CASSVAWGSYEQYF. Filled out from reference TRBV9 and TRBJ2-7, the complete variable domain reads DSGVTQTPKHLITATGQRVTLRCSPRSGDLSVYWYQQSLDQGLQFLIQYYNGEERAKGNILERFSAQQFPDLHSELNLSSLELGDSALYFCASSVAWGSYEQYFGPGTRLTVT.

The table lists this clonotype with a few counts. This sequence may be a read error, since a much larger clone differs from it by one base. This likely comes from a read error, as the CDR3 has no conserved phenylalanine or tryptophan at its end. J is TRBJ1-1 and V is TRBV27; a possible D gene is TRBD1 (5 bases). The germline gives CDR1 MNHEY, CDR2 SMNVEV (reference sequence). Trimming left V 3 bases short and J 0 bases short, with 8 bases between. The CDR3 runs 14 residues. The chain's CDR3 is CASSFKGLNTEAFL. The DNA of the CDR3 is TGTGCCAGCAGTTTTAAGGGACTGAACACTGAAGCTTTCCTT.

Concerning this clonotype itself: A much larger clone differs by one base, so this may be a read error. The chain joins TRBV7-9 to TRBJ1-1; the D is unclear. The CDR3 covers 15 residues. Trimming removed 1 base from V and 5 bases from J, with 14 bases in between. Germline V gene lookup returns CDR1 SEHNR and CDR2 FQNEAQ (reference sequence). DNA of the CDR3: TGTGCCAGCAGCTTAGTAGGTAGGAGTGCAACTGAAGCTTTCTTT. It encodes CASSLVGRSATEAFF.

The chain joins TRBV27 to TRBJ1-5; D is uncertain. The CDR3 loop spans 14 amino acids. V dropped 4 bases and J dropped 9 bases, with 16 bases sitting between them. Looked up from germline, CDR1 is MNHEY and CDR2 is SMNVEV (reference sequence). The CDR3 DNA reads TGTGCCAGCAGTTCCGTCGGAGACTATCGGCCCCAGCATTTT. This sequence encodes CASSSVGDYRPQHF.

Worth noting for this clonotype: A much larger clonotype is one base distant, so this may be a read error. J is TRBJ2-5 and V is TRBV5-4; D gene unclear. CDR1 and CDR2 (germline): SGHNT, YYREEE (reference sequence). The CDR3 spans 14 residues. Trimming removed 2 bases from V and 2 bases from J, with 10 bases in between. As DNA, the CDR3 is TGTGCCAGCAGCTTCTTAGGTATGCAAGAGACCCAGTACTTC. Translation: CASSFLGMQETQYF.